This T cell receptor beta chain emerged from a study of shared clonotypes between healthy human individuals. Whole-study findings and limits: With few donors, the genetic and exposure-history diversity represented was limited. Clonotype sharing among donors likely depends on sequencing depth.

Several immunoSEQ plates held equal portions of the genomic DNA taken from each subset. Sequencing was performed with immunoSEQ multiplex PCR; in TCRdb, only in-frame clones are kept and a portion is missing. The sample lists about 470,000 clones, 75% to 85% occurring once. For this clone: The antigen is undetermined.

Among the donors, all were Caucasian adults who lived in Nashville, Tennessee. The receptor's source is a woman in her thirties or forties in good health. Some clones in this sample may be carry-over from other donors' samples. The sample was PBMCs.

This chain's CDR3 is CASSPTWGTSNQPQHF. CDR3 bases: TGTGCCAGCAGTCCAACCTGGGGGACCAGCAATCAGCCCCAGCATTTT. This chain connects TRBV27 to TRBJ1-5, with D possibly TRBD1 on 5 matching bases. V lost 5 bases, J lost 1 base, and 15 bases lay in between. The CDR3 covers 16 residues. Germline loops: CDR1 MNHEY, CDR2 SMNVEV (reference sequence).